What follows is one T cell receptor (beta chain) and its context. The entry originates in a study of blood T cell repertoires in COVID-19. TCRdb keeps only in-frame clones here, not all; method: immunoSEQ multiplex PCR. The sample contains 60,000 to 65,000 clones, approximately 81% of which appear only once. Sequences were obtained from peripheral blood. The TCR originated in a man between 60 and 70 years old with COVID-19, enrolled during active disease.

Here the CDR3 reads CASSQPGQVGYTF. The CDR3, as DNA: TGTGCCAGCAGCCAACCCGGACAGGTTGGCTACACCTTC. This chain connects TRBV3-1 (or the pseudogene TRBV3-2) to TRBJ1-2; TRBD1 agrees at 7 bases. The germline gives CDR1 LGHDT, CDR2 YNNKEL (reference sequence). The junction had 4 bases not matched to a gene; V was cut back by 2 bases and J by 7 bases. The CDR3 covers 13 residues.